This paragraph reports one T cell receptor beta chain. The specificity of this receptor is unknown. No base-level quality is on record; no much larger clone is a single base apart. The data were obtained in a study of a mutant IDH1 vaccine in newly diagnosed glioma (dated by TCRdb to 2020 to 2023). About the investigation overall: The approximately 32 treated patients were roughly 62% male and around 40% female, with a mean age of approximately 40 years. Prior to enrollment, standard therapy consisting of radiotherapy alone, temozolomide alone, or radiochemotherapy with temozolomide had been administered to patients, with the combination being received by most patients. Six visits were used for peripheral blood collection: V03 (baseline), V05, V07, V10, V12 and V13. For exploratory analyses, longitudinal TCRB deep sequencing was carried out in roughly 23 treated patients wherever samples were available.

What the work shows at the level of the full study, not this receptor alone: The authors stated that sample limitations prevented analyses of patient blood samples from being reproduced. Pseudoprogression seemed to be unrelated to changes in the top peripheral T cell clonotypes found by TCRB sequencing. Vaccine-induced immune responses across multiple MHC alleles were detected in roughly 94% of patients. PBMC samples for TCRB deep sequencing were selected based on availability.

Taken with the paper, the label for time point translates to: baseline, week 1 (first vaccination visit). The treatment or condition tag for this specimen amounts to: pre-vaccination baseline after standard-of-care therapy. Newly diagnosed WHO grade 3 or 4 IDH1-mutant astrocytomas showing loss of nuclear ATRX were present in the donors. The samples were drawn from NOA16, a multicentre, single-arm, open-label phase I trial in Germany that tested a mutant IDH1 peptide vaccine in humans for the first time. Visit V03 blood draws served as the baseline sample for immunogenicity testing. The DNeasy Blood and Tissue Kit was used to extract genomic DNA from EDTA blood for TCRB sequencing. The cysteine opens and the phenylalanine closes a CDR3 of 16 amino acids. Of all the DNA, just the CDR3 is kept, 48 bases in frame from base 1. Unmatched junction bases come to 10, with V trimmed by 7 bases and J by 3 bases. CDR1 is given as MNHEY and CDR2 as SMNVEV, both from the germline V gene (reference sequence).

Receptor libraries were prepared by the immunoSEQ multiplex PCR assay. Rearranged TCR beta chain sequences were amplified using the hsTCRB Kit according to the manufacturer's protocol. Sequencing of TCRB libraries was carried out on an Illumina MiSeq. Turning to the authors' computational methods: The proprietary platform of the kit vendor was used for demultiplexing, trimming and gene mapping. Not all clones reach the TCRdb copy of this immuneACCESS table, which keeps in-frame sequences only. Checked studies attribute under half of the gap to unresolved V genes and leave the rest unexplained. That table supplies the V and J calls and clone size; D and trimming were determined from the DNA. The sample records about 34,000 clones, more than 70% of which are singletons. Approximately 9.4% of the sample is in the top ten clones.

Recombination joined TRBV27 with TRBJ2-5; 11 bases in the middle match TRBD2. This specimen was peripheral blood mononuclear cells (PBMCs), taken from a glioma patient treated with radiotherapy, temozolomide or both. This TCR was recovered from a man aged 45-65 years with glioma. Some clones in this sample may be carry-over from other donors' samples. For the CDR3, the sequence is CASTKSLAGGEETQYF. Read as DNA, the sequence is TGTGCCAGCACCAAATCGCTAGCGGGAGGAGAAGAGACCCAGTACTTC.